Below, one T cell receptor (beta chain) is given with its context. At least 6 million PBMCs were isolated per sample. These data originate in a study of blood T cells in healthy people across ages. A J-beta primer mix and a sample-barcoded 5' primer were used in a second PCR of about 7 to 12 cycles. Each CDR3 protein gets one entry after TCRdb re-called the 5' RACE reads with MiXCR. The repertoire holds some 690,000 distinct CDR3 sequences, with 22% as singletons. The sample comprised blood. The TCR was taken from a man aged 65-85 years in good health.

CDR3 protein: CSVEDRGRGHADTQYF. CDR3 bases: TGCAGCGTTGAAGATCGTGGCAGGGGGCATGCAGATACGCAGTATTTT. The chain is built from TRBV29-1 and TRBJ2-3; 8 positions match TRBD1. This CDR3 region has 16 residues. V gave up 0 bases and J gave up 4 bases; unmatched junction bases: 9. Germline CDR1 is SQVTM and CDR2 is ANQGSEA.